This T cell receptor (beta chain) was sequenced during a study of T cells in Graves' hyperthyroidism and ophthalmopathy. Ten or more counts support this clonotype. Its antigen remains unidentified. Study-wide findings and caveats: Ophthalmopathy was told apart from stable hyperthyroidism by a 13 V-J model. A median 6.5 months before onset, the model predicted ophthalmopathy.

There were TCR beta CDR3 regions amplified from RNA transcripts. The HTBI primer set served for first-round RT-PCR of the TCR CDR3. TCRdb ran MiXCR on the multiplex PCR reads and lists one entry per CDR3 protein. The profile shows 350,000 to 450,000 distinct CDR3 sequences, approximately 14% of them singletons. Germline V gives CDR1 GTSNPN, CDR2 SVGIG (reference sequence). Trimming stripped 6 bases from V and 9 bases from J, with 18 bases between. This CDR3 spans 14 amino acids. This sequence joins TRBV30 and TRBJ2-6; D is undetermined. Material for sequencing was blood. The TCR was taken from a woman in her fifties or sixties with Graves' hyperthyroidism. The CDR3 reads CACPGRAYGNVLTF. CDR3 coding DNA: TGTGCCTGCCCCGGACGGGCTTACGGCAACGTCCTGACTTTC.